This TCR beta chain stems from a study of shared clonotypes between healthy human individuals. Study details: A few men and a couple of women, aged 18 to 49, were donors.

A note on this clone: Its antigen is as yet unknown.

Study outcomes and limitations: Sequencing depth was expected to influence donor clonotype sharing. Compared with memory subsets, naive subsets generally had larger estimated richness.

Naive CD8 cells lacked CD45RO, underwent positive selection for CCR7 and left out terminally differentiated effector memory CD45RA+ cells. As handled by the study authors: ImmunoSEQ output lacked quality scores and full-length reads, limiting matched filtering. Clones were read by immunoSEQ multiplex PCR, and TCRdb kept only the in-frame ones, dropping some. Clone size and the V and J calls come from that table; the DNA yielded D and trimming. In the table there are more than 500,000 clones, 85% to 95% of which are singletons. The clonotype was recovered from a woman under 40 in good health. Sequences were obtained from naive CD8+ T cells sorted from blood.

The CDR3 sequence: CASIPSLSSYNSPLHF. The DNA for the CDR3 is TGTGCCAGCATCCCCTCCCTGAGCTCCTATAATTCACCCCTCCACTTT. The V call is TRBV28, the J call TRBJ1-6; D not certain. The CDR3 totals 16 residues. Germline CDR1 reads MDHEN; CDR2 reads SYDVKM. The germline V and J ends were trimmed by 7 bases and 0 bases, with 13 bases remaining between them.